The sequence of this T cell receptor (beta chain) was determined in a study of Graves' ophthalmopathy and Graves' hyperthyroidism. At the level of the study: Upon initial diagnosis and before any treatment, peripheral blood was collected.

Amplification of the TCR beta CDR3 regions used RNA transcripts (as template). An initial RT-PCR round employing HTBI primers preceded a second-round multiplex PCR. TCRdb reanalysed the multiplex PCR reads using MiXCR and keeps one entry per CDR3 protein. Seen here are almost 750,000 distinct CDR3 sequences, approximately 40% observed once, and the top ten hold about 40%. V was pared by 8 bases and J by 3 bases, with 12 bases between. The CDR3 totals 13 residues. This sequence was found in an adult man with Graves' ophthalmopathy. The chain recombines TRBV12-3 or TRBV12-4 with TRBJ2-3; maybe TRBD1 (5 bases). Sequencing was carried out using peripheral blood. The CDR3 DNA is TGTGCCAGCGGTCAGGGTGAGACAGATACGCAGTATTTT. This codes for CASGQGETDTQYF.